This TCR beta chain was captured by sequencing in a study of CD8 T cells in Susac syndrome. The CDR3 contains 14 residues. With 5 bases removed from V and 4 bases from J, the gap between germline ends came to 18 bases. CDR1 and CDR2 from the germline V gene are DFQATT and SNEGSKA (reference sequence). The RNA, roughly 0.45 to 1 ug, was put through reverse transcription using random hexamers. MiXCR was run by TCRdb on the immunoSEQ multiplex PCR reads, yielding one entry per CDR3 protein. The sample carries around 200,000 distinct CDR3 sequences, 92% recorded once. The authors sequenced TCR beta from blood CD8+ and CD4+ T cells. TEMRA cells were FACS-enriched and CD8+ and CD4+ T cells negatively isolated.

The clonotype originates from a human donor with multiple sclerosis. Sequenced input: CD8+ T cells from PBMCs. The chain is built from TRBV20-1 and TRBJ2-7; possibly TRBD2 for D (5 bases). The CDR3 sequence is CSASNVTNLYEQYF. CDR3 DNA sequence: TGCAGTGCTTCGAACGTGACTAACCTTTACGAGCAGTACTTC.